The 18 T cell receptor beta chains below come from one sample, sequenced in a study of radiotherapy plus CTLA-4 blockade in lung cancer. Generated by immunoSEQ multiplex PCR, the TCRdb table keeps only in-frame clones and is missing some. The profile shows some 41,000 clones, about two thirds of them singletons. The source material was peripheral blood, sampled from a patient treated with radiotherapy plus ipilimumab. All receptors derive from a human donor with non-small cell lung cancer who had a partial response to radiotherapy plus ipilimumab.

This clone was seen only once. This chain uses TRBV6-1 with TRBJ1-2, with D possibly TRBD1 on 5 matching bases. CDR1 and CDR2 (germline): MNHNS, SASEGT. This CDR3 spans 12 amino acids. The V and J ends lost 5 bases and 4 bases respectively, with 8 bases between them. CDR3 bases: TGTGCCAGCAGTTATAGGGGCTATGGCTACACCTTC. This sequence encodes CASSYRGYGYTF.

This clone has only one observation. The V call is TRBV5-1, the J call TRBJ2-1, with 12 positions matching TRBD2. In germline, CDR1 is SGHRS, CDR2 YFSETQ. With 2 bases clipped from V and 7 bases from J, the junction kept 13 bases outside the gene matches. CDR3 length: 18 amino acids. The CDR3 DNA reads TGCGCCAGCAGCTTCGGCCTCCAGGGACTAGCGGGCGCGAATGAGCAGTTCTTC. This translates into CASSFGLQGLAGANEQFF.

This clone came up a few times. This chain's CDR3 is CASSQERGPYYGYTF. The CDR3 region has the DNA TGTGCCAGCAGCCAAGAGCGGGGGCCTTACTATGGCTACACCTTC. The chain links TRBV5-4 to TRBJ1-2; TRBD1 might be the D (6 bases). From germline, CDR1 is SGHNT and CDR2 YYREEE (reference sequence). Trimming stripped 4 bases from V and 3 bases from J, with 16 bases between. CDR3 length equals 15 residues.

V usage is TRBV7-2 and J usage is TRBJ1-5; the match to TRBD1 covers 7 bases. This CDR3 region has 14 residues. V trimming: 3 bases; J trimming: 4 bases; junction bases outside the gene matches: 3. Germline V lookup: CDR1 SGHTA, CDR2 FQGNSA. The CDR3 sequence: CASSFGQANQPQHF. In nucleotides, the CDR3 is TGTGCCAGCAGCTTTGGACAGGCGAATCAGCCCCAGCATTTT.

The chain uses TRBV5-3 and TRBJ2-1, with TRBD2 identical over 10 bases. TRBV5-3 belongs to the ORF category, with a function that is uncertain. V gave up 5 bases and J gave up 9 bases; unmatched junction bases: 5. There are 13 residues in the CDR3. The CDR3 loop is CARRVGTSVEQFF. CDR3 coding DNA: TGTGCCAGAAGGGTGGGGACTAGCGTTGAGCAGTTCTTC.

This clone showed up just once. V usage is TRBV5-1 and J usage is TRBJ2-7; D possibly corresponds to TRBD2 (6 bases). The ends were cut back, 3 bases at V and 4 bases at J, with 20 bases in the middle. This CDR3 region has 16 residues. Per germline, CDR1 SGHRS and CDR2 YFSETQ. DNA for the CDR3: TGCGCCAGCAGCTACCACCTGGGGGGTAACTATTACGAGCAGTACTTC. This gives the protein CASSYHLGGNYYEQYF.

This clone was detected only a few times. The chain links TRBV6-1 to TRBJ2-7; D remains unclear. The CDR3 totals 11 residues. CDR1 and CDR2 (germline): MNHNS, SASEGT. V was trimmed by 5 bases and J by 3 bases, leaving 5 bases between them. Here the CDR3 DNA reads TGTGCCAGCAGTTTCCTCTACGAGCAGTACTTC. It specifies CASSFLYEQYF.

The rearrangement uses TRBV19 and TRBJ2-5; tentatively, D is TRBD2 (7 bases). The germline V gene encodes CDR1 LNHDA and CDR2 SQIVND (reference sequence). Trimming cost V 3 bases and J 4 bases, with 12 bases left between them. The CDR3 loop spans 14 amino acids. The CDR3 DNA reads as TGTGCCAGTAGTATTGGGAGGGGGAGAGAGACCCAGTACTTC. Translated, it gives CASSIGRGRETQYF.

The chain employs TRBV7-2 and TRBJ1-2; D is possibly TRBD1 (6 bases). The germline V gene has CDR1 SGHTA and CDR2 FQGNSA. V was trimmed by 4 bases and J by 2 bases, leaving 8 bases between them. The length of the CDR3 is 13 residues. The chain's CDR3 is CASSSQGNYGYTF. The CDR3 bases are TGTGCCAGCAGCTCCCAGGGGAACTATGGCTACACCTTC.

This clone has only a few counts. Other DNA sequences within the sample encode an identical CDR3. The V gene is TRBV2, the J gene TRBJ1-1; 7 bases are shared with TRBD1. The V and J ends lost 4 bases and 0 bases, in that order; junction bases with no gene match: 2. The CDR3 runs 14 residues. Germline CDR1 SNHLY, CDR2 FYNNEI. CDR3 in amino acids: CASSGGQLNTEAFF. DNA of the CDR3: TGTGCCAGCAGTGGGGGACAGCTGAACACTGAAGCTTTCTTT.

The chain combines TRBV2 with TRBJ2-7, with a weak D call TRBD1 (5 bases). V gave up 8 bases and J gave up 3 bases, with 11 bases separating them. The CDR3 consists of 12 residues. CDR1 and CDR2 (germline): SNHLY, FYNNEI. DNA of the CDR3: TGTGCCAGCGCAGGACAAGTCTACGAGCAGTACTTC. Amino acids: CASAGQVYEQYF.

This chain joins TRBV7-2 and TRBJ2-5; weak D call: TRBD1 (6 bases). The germline V and J ends were trimmed by 2 bases and 5 bases, with 21 bases remaining between them. This CDR3 has 17 amino acids. In germline, CDR1 is SGHTA, CDR2 FQGNSA. The CDR3 DNA is TGTGCCAGCAGCTTAAGGTCAGGGGCGCGCCCATCCGAGACCCAGTACTTC. Translated, it gives CASSLRSGARPSETQYF.

The chain is built from TRBV27 and TRBJ2-7; D perhaps matches TRBD2 (5 bases). V lost 6 bases and J lost 5, with 14 bases in between. The CDR3 runs to 13 residues. Germline CDR1 is MNHEY and CDR2 is SMNVEV (reference sequence). CDR3 sequence: CASSRVPSNEQYF. As DNA, the CDR3 is TGTGCCAGCAGCCGGGTACCTAGCAACGAGCAGTACTTC.

This chain links TRBV7-8 with TRBJ1-1; a possible D gene is TRBD1 (5 bases). This CDR3 is 15 amino acids long. V was shortened by 5 bases and J by 4 bases, with 17 bases between the two germline ends. Germline V gene lookup returns CDR1 SGHVS and CDR2 FQNEAQ. The CDR3 reads CASSPGGSGGTEAFF. The CDR3 region has the DNA TGTGCCAGCAGCCCGGGGGGGAGCGGTGGCACTGAAGCTTTCTTT.

This clone showed up just a few times. The rearrangement uses TRBV5-1 and TRBJ2-2, with TRBD2 matching 10 bases. The CDR3 spans 17 residues. CDR1 SGHRS and CDR2 YFSETQ come from the germline V gene. V lost 2 bases to trimming and J lost 5 bases; unmatched junction nucleotides: 9. The CDR3 spells CASSFWSGRAGTGELFF. The CDR3 DNA reads TGCGCCAGCAGCTTTTGGAGCGGGAGGGCCGGTACCGGGGAGCTGTTTTTT.

The chain is built from TRBV6-5 and TRBJ1-1; no clear D. Trimming pared 0 bases from V and 7 bases from J, leaving 9 bases between. Germline CDR1 and CDR2: MNHEY and SVGAGI. The CDR3 consists of 13 residues. The DNA for the CDR3 is TGTGCCAGCAGTTACTCGGCGGCTGGTGAAGCTTTCTTT. Protein product: CASSYSAAGEAFF.

The V call is TRBV2, the J call TRBJ2-7; 8 bases are shared with TRBD2. V gave up 7 bases and J gave up 3 bases; unmatched junction bases: 11. Germline V lookup: CDR1 SNHLY, CDR2 FYNNEI. This CDR3 has 15 amino acids. The CDR3 here is CASIPLAGYNYEQYF. CDR3 in DNA: TGTGCCAGCATCCCTTTAGCGGGGTATAACTACGAGCAGTACTTC.

This clone was detected once. The junction differs from germline at one of its ends, possibly a read error. V and J are TRBV7-7 and TRBJ2-1, with a weak D call TRBD1 (7 bases). The CDR3 runs 16 residues. Germline lookup yields CDR1 SSHAT and CDR2 FNYEAQ (reference sequence). CDR3 sequence reads: CASSPAGGLAYNEQFF. The CDR3 DNA sequence: TGTGCTAGCAGCCCCGCAGGGGGGCTTGCTTACAATGAGCAGTTCTTC. Looking up the rest from reference TRBV7-7 and TRBJ2-1 gives the full variable domain: GAGVSQSPRYKVTKRGQDVTLRCDPISSHATLYWYQQALGQGPEFLTYFNYEAQPDKSGLPSDRFSAERPEGSISTLTIQRTEQRDSAMYRCASSPAGGLAYNEQFFGPGTRLTVL.